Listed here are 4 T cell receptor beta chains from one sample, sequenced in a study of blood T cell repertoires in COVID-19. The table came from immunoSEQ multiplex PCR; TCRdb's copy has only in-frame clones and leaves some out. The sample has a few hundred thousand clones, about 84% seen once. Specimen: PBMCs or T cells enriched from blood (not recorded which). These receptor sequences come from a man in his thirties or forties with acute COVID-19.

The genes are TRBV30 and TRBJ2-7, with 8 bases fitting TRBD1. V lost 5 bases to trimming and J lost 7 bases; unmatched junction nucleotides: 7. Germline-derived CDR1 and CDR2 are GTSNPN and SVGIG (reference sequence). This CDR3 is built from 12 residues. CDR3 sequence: CAWDRGPREQYF. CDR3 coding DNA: TGTGCCTGGGACAGGGGCCCTAGGGAGCAGTACTTC.

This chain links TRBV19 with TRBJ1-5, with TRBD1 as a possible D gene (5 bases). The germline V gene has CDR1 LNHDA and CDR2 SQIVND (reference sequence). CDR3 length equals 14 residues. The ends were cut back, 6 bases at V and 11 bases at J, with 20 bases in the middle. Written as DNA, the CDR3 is TGTGCCAGTAGCTTAACGGGGGAAGTGAAGGCCCAGCATTTT. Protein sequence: CASSLTGEVKAQHF.

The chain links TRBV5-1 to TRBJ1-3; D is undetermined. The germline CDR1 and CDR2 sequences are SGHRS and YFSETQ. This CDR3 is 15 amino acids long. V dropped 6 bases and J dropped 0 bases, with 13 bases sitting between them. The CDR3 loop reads CASTVFTDSGNTIYF. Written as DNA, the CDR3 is TGCGCCAGCACGGTTTTCACCGACTCTGGAAACACCATATATTTT. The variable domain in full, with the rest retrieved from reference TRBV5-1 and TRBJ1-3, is KAGVTQTPRYLIKTRGQQVTLSCSPISGHRSVSWYQQTPGQGLQFLFEYFSETQRNKGNFPGRFSGRQFSNSRSEMNVSTLELGDSALYLCASTVFTDSGNTIYFGEGSWLTVV.

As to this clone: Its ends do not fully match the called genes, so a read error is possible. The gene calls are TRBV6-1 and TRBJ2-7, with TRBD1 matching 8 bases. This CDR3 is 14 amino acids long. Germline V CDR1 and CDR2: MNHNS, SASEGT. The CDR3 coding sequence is TGTGCCAGCAGGGAAGACAGGGGTCGTTACGAGCAGTACTTC. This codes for CASREDRGRYEQYF.